The present T cell receptor beta chain was sequenced within a study of T cell clonotyping in hematopoietic cell transplantation. Sequenced by immunoSEQ multiplex PCR; TCRdb stores in-frame clones only, minus some. The table records approximately 46,000 clones, 85% to 90% of them present only once. The sample's time point: recipient sample about 28 days before transplant, after cytoreduction. This specimen was peripheral blood mononuclear cells, taken before stem cell transplant. The source of this sequence is a man aged 60-69 years with biphenotypic leukemia. Some clones in this sample may be carry-over from other donors' samples.

The CDR3 is CASSQVAASGANVLTF. CDR3 nucleotide sequence: TGTGCCAGCAGCCAAGTAGCAGCTTCTGGGGCCAACGTCCTGACTTTC. This chain connects TRBV4-2 to TRBJ2-6, with D hard to call. CDR3 length: 16 residues. Trimming took 1 base from V and 1 from J, leaving 8 bases between them. The germline V gene has CDR1 LGHNA and CDR2 YNFKEQ.